The present T cell receptor (beta chain) was sequenced within a study of OX40 agonist ivuxolimab in advanced cancers. Any history of autoimmune disease or systemic immunosuppression disqualified patients. Sampled blood was obtained at baseline, cycle 4 day 1, and cycle 7 day 1. Worth noting for this clone: Its antigen is unidentified.

Study-wide results and caveats: Antigen targets of the expanded peripheral T cells went undetermined.

V lost 1 base to trimming and J lost 1 base, with 12 bases between them. The CDR3 has 16 amino acids. The germline gives CDR1 SGHTA, CDR2 FQGNSA. The assay was immunoSEQ multiplex PCR, and TCRdb's table has in-frame clones only and misses some. The top ten hold approximately 3% of the sample, which has tens of thousands of clones, about 85% seen once. The receptor comes from an adult with an advanced solid tumor such as melanoma, head and neck, liver or kidney cancer. Material: CD4+ or CD8+ T cells sorted from blood, obtained in a trial of the OX40 agonist ivuxolimab. This rearrangement joins TRBV7-2 to TRBJ2-3; perhaps D is TRBD1 or TRBD2 (5 bases each). In DNA form, the CDR3 reads TGTGCCAGCAGCTTAGTAGCCCTGGGGGGCACAGATACGCAGTATTTT. This codes for CASSLVALGGTDTQYF.